This T cell receptor (beta chain) was observed in a study of T cells in tuberculosis. As for the study in general: T cells were selected with CD1B tetramers loaded with glucose monomycolate.

Each clinical donor contributed on average roughly 92,000 T cells from unsorted cryopreserved PBMC. TCRdb's copy holds only in-frame clones and misses some; the assay was immunoSEQ multiplex PCR. The repertoire consists of 25,000 to 35,000 clones, with less than 95% occurring once and the leading ten covering approximately 8.2%. Whole-study results and caveats: The TCR-beta difference was not significant; alpha differences partly reflected length.

As for this clone: Its antigen remains unknown.

Sequenced input: PBMCs. The TCR originated in a donor aged 10 to 29 with latent tuberculosis or without tuberculosis infection.

CDR3 protein: CASSQLAERDTQYF. CDR3 coding DNA: TGTGCCAGCAGCCAACTAGCGGAAAGAGATACGCAGTATTTT. This chain connects TRBV6-5 to TRBJ2-3; TRBD2 aligns across 8 bases. Looked up from germline, CDR1 is MNHEY and CDR2 is SVGAGI. The V and J ends lost 6 bases and 5 bases, in that order; junction bases with no gene match: 7. This CDR3 is 14 amino acids long.